This T cell receptor beta chain stems from a study of OX40 agonist ivuxolimab in advanced cancers. V was shortened by 10 bases and J by 0 bases, with 17 bases between the two germline ends. Germline CDR1 and CDR2: MNHEY and SMNVEV (reference sequence). CDR3 size: 15 residues. TCRdb's table, derived via immunoSEQ multiplex PCR, lists solely in-frame clones and lacks some. This sample has tens of thousands of clones, with roughly three quarters found just once. This sequence was found in an adult with an advanced solid tumor such as melanoma, head and neck, liver or kidney cancer. The chain combines TRBV27 with TRBJ2-3, with no clear D. Material: CD4+ or CD8+ T cells sorted from blood, obtained in a trial of the OX40 agonist ivuxolimab. CDR3 DNA: TGTGCCACAAAAAAGCCGCTAGGTAGCACAGATACGCAGTATTTT. This sequence encodes CATKKPLGSTDTQYF.